The 14 T cell receptor beta chains given below trace back to one sample, sequenced in a study of T cell responses to AZD1222 COVID-19 vaccine. The table came from immunoSEQ multiplex PCR; TCRdb's copy has only in-frame clones and leaves some out. This table has 200,000 to 300,000 clones, approximately 93% appearing once. The sample here was peripheral blood, taken on day 0 of AZD1222 vaccination. Every receptor here comes from an adult in good health.

This rearrangement joins TRBV6-2 or TRBV6-3 to TRBJ2-1; 9 bases agree with TRBD2. V lost 6 bases, J lost 10 bases, and 16 bases stayed unmatched. CDR1 is MNHEY, CDR2 SVGEGT, per germline. The CDR3 is 16 amino acids. The CDR3: CASSGGTLAGVREQFF. In nucleotides, the CDR3 is TGTGCCAGCAGCGGAGGGACTTTAGCGGGAGTTAGGGAGCAGTTCTTC.

This clone was recorded once. The rearrangement links TRBV18 to TRBJ2-7; 14 bases agree with TRBD2. The V gene end was trimmed by 3 bases and the J gene end by 4 bases; junction bases not matched to a gene: 5. Germline lookup yields CDR1 KGHSH and CDR2 LQKENI. This CDR3 region has 16 residues. The CDR3, as DNA: TGTGCCAGCTCACCCGGACTAGCGGGAGGTACTTACGAGCAGTACTTC. It yields the protein CASSPGLAGGTYEQYF.

This chain connects TRBV6-2 or TRBV6-3 to TRBJ2-1; 7 positions agree with TRBD1. CDR1 and CDR2 from the germline V gene are MNHEY and SVGEGT. V shed 4 bases and J 7 bases; nucleotides not matched to a gene: 13. The CDR3 consists of 16 residues. CDR3 bases: TGTGCCAGCAGTTTTTTTACAGGGGTCCCAACAAATGAGCAGTTCTTC. Its translation: CASSFFTGVPTNEQFF.

The count of this clone is one. This chain links TRBV29-1 with TRBJ1-1, with D perhaps matching TRBD1 (6 bases). The ends were cut back, 4 bases at V and 7 bases at J, with 19 bases in the middle. Germline V gene data show CDR1 as SQVTM and CDR2 as ANQGSEA. CDR3 length equals 14 residues. The CDR3 DNA reads as TGCAGCGTTGGTTCCGGGCAGGCCAGGGGTGAAGCTTTCTTT. This codes for CSVGSGQARGEAFF.

This clone was detected ten times or more. The chain links TRBV28 to TRBJ1-5, with a possible D match to TRBD1 (5 bases). V was pared by 7 bases and J by 5 bases, with 12 bases between. Germline CDR1 reads MDHEN; CDR2 reads SYDVKM. The CDR3 is 13 amino acids. Here the CDR3 reads CASIRGGDQPQHF. The DNA of the CDR3 is TGTGCCAGCATTCGGGGGGGAGATCAGCCCCAGCATTTT.

This clone was observed a single time. The rearrangement joins TRBV2 to TRBJ2-3, with 12 nucleotides matching TRBD1. In germline, CDR1 is SNHLY, CDR2 FYNNEI. V trimming: 4 bases; J trimming: 6 bases; junction bases outside the gene matches: 5. The CDR3 is 15 amino acids. CDR3 residues: CASSGGTGGEDTQYF. The CDR3, as DNA: TGTGCCAGCAGTGGGGGGACAGGGGGCGAGGATACGCAGTATTTT.

This chain uses TRBV6-4 with TRBJ2-3, with 8 bases aligning to TRBD2. The CDR3 has 15 amino acids. V dropped 4 bases and J dropped 2; count of bases not matched to a gene: 5. The germline V gene encodes CDR1 MRHNA and CDR2 SNTAGT. Here the CDR3 reads CASSAKRGPTDTQYF. The CDR3 DNA sequence: TGTGCCAGCAGTGCCAAGCGGGGGCCCACAGATACGCAGTATTTT.

The J gene is TRBJ2-1, the V gene TRBV3-1 (or the pseudogene TRBV3-2); D call uncertain. The V gene lost 7 bases and the J gene lost 2 bases, with 9 bases spanning the gap. Germline assignment: CDR1 LGHDT and CDR2 YNNKEL (reference sequence). The CDR3 is made up of 13 amino acids. DNA of the CDR3: TGTGCCAGCACCACCGGTGCCTACAATGAGCAGTTCTTC. Protein sequence: CASTTGAYNEQFF.

The rearrangement uses TRBV28 and TRBJ1-3; D call uncertain. The length of the CDR3 is 12 residues. The V gene's germline CDR1 is MDHEN and CDR2 SYDVKM. V lost 8 bases and J lost 4, with 9 bases in between. In nucleotides, the CDR3 is TGTGCCAGCGCGACGGCCGGAAACACCATATATTTT. As protein: CASATAGNTIYF.

V and J are TRBV2 and TRBJ1-5, with no clear D. The length of the CDR3 is 14 residues. Trimming shortened V by 6 bases and J by 6 bases, and 15 bases separated the two germline ends. Germline values: CDR1 SNHLY, CDR2 FYNNEI. The CDR3 DNA reads as TGTGCCAGCAGATCGGACCCATCCTTTCAGCCCCAGCATTTT. Translation: CASRSDPSFQPQHF.

The chain links TRBV25-1 to TRBJ2-2; 7 bases align to TRBD1. The V gene's germline CDR1 is MGHDK and CDR2 SYGVNS. There are 13 residues in the CDR3. Trimming took 3 bases from V and 5 from J; bases not matched to a gene: 0. The CDR3 loop is CASSETGTGELFF. The CDR3 DNA is TGTGCCAGCAGTGAGACAGGGACCGGGGAGCTGTTTTTT.

V gene TRBV28 combines with J gene TRBJ1-6; TRBD1 matches at 10 bases. The CDR3 extends over 15 amino acids. Losses at the gene ends were 5 bases for V and 13 bases for J; bases not matched to a gene: 11. Germline lookup yields CDR1 MDHEN and CDR2 SYDVKM. This CDR3 is CASSLSPKDRGPLHF. The CDR3, as DNA: TGTGCCAGCAGTCTAAGCCCCAAGGACAGGGGGCCCCTCCACTTT.

Remarks on this clone: Germline and junction disagree at one end, which may indicate a read error. The chain links TRBV6-1 to TRBJ1-1, with 9 nucleotides matching TRBD1. The length of the CDR3 is 16 residues. The V gene's germline CDR1 is MNHNS and CDR2 SASEGT. CDR3 residues: CASSEAWTGANTEAFF. DNA for the CDR3: TGTGCCAGCAGCGAAGCCTGGACAGGGGCGAACACTGAAGCTTTCTTT.

CDR3 coding DNA: TGTGCCAGCAGCCAAGGGACAGGAAGCGGTGAAGCTTTCTTT. This gives the protein CASSQGTGSGEAFF. The rearrangement uses TRBV3-1 (or the pseudogene TRBV3-2) and TRBJ1-1; 7 bases map to TRBD1. J gave up 7 bases and V 1 base, and 6 bases lay outside the gene matches. The V gene's germline CDR1 is LGHDT and CDR2 YNNKEL (reference sequence). The CDR3 spans 14 residues.